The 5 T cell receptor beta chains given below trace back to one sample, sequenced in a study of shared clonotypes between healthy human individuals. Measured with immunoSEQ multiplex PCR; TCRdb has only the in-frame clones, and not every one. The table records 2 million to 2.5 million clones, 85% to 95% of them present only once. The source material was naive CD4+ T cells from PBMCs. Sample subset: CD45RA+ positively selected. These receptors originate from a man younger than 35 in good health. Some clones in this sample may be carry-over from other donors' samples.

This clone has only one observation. CDR3 region: CASSTSGALYEQYF. In DNA form, the CDR3 reads TGTGCCAGCAGTACTAGCGGCGCTCTCTACGAGCAGTACTTC. The chain links TRBV28 to TRBJ2-7; TRBD2 matches at 8 bases. CDR1 and CDR2 (germline): MDHEN, SYDVKM. The CDR3 consists of 14 residues. The trim removed 5 bases at V and 3 bases at J, leaving 6 bases unmatched.

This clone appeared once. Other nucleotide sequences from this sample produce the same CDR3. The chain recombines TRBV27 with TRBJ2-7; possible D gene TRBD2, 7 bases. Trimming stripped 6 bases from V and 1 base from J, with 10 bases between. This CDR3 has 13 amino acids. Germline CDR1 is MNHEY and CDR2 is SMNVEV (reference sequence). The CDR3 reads CASRRGGSYEQYF. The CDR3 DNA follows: TGTGCCAGCAGGAGGGGGGGATCCTACGAGCAGTACTTC.

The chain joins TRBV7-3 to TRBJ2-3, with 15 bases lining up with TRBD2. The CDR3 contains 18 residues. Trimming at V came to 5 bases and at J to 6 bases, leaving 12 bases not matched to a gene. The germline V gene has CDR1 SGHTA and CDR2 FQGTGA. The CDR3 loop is CASSLAPGLAGGVDTQYF. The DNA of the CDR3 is TGTGCCAGCAGCCTCGCCCCGGGACTAGCGGGAGGCGTGGATACGCAGTATTTT.

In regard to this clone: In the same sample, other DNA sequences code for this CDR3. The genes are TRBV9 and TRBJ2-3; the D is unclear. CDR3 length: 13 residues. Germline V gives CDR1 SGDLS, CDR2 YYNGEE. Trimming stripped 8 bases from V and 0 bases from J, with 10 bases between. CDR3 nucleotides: TGTGCCAGTTCAGCTACTAGCACAGATACGCAGTATTTT. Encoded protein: CASSATSTDTQYF.

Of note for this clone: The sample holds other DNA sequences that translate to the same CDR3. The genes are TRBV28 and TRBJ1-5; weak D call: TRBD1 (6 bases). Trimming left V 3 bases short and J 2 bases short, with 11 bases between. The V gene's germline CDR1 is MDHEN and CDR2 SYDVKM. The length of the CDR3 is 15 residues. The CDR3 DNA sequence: TGTGCCAGCAGTTTTAGGGGGAGGGGCAATCAGCCCCAGCATTTT. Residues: CASSFRGRGNQPQHF. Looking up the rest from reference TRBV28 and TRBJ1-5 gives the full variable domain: DVKVTQSSRYLVKRTGEKVFLECVQDMDHENMFWYRQDPGLGLRLIYFSYDVKMKEKGDIPEGYSVSREKKERFSLILESASTNQTSMYLCASSFRGRGNQPQHFGDGTRLSIL.